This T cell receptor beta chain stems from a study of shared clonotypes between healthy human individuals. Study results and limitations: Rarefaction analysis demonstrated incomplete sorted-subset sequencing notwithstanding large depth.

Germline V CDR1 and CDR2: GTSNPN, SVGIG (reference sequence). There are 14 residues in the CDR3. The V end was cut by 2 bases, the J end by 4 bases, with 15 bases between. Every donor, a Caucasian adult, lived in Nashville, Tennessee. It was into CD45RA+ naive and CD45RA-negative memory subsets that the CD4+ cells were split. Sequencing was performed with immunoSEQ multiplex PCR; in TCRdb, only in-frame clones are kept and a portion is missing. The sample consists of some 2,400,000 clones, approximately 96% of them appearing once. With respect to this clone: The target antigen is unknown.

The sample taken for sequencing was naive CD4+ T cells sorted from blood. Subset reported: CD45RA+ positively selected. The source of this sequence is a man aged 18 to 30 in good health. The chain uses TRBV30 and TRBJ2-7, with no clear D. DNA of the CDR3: TGTGCCTGGAGTTCGGGTTCGGTCGAATACGAGCAGTACTTC. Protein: CAWSSGSVEYEQYF.